This is a list of T cell receptor beta chains from one sample in a study of blood T cell repertoires in COVID-19. Sequenced by immunoSEQ multiplex PCR; TCRdb stores in-frame clones only, minus some. The top ten hold less than 6.5% of the sample, which has around 230,000 clones, approximately 85% seen once. Sequencing was performed on peripheral blood. Receptors were obtained from a man aged 50-60 years with COVID-19, enrolled during active disease. The CDR3 runs from the conserved cysteine through the conserved F or W. D genes are given only for firm matches. Expanded clones are given a class, and other clones once, few, many or no size at all.

j_call cdr3_length clone_size d_call v_call cdr3_aa cdr3_nt
TRBJ2-1 14 . TRBD2 TRBV11-3 CASSKRGDFNEQFF TGTGCCAGCAGCAAGCGGGGGGATTTCAATGAGCAGTTCTTC
TRBJ2-7 12 . TRBD1 TRBV6-5 CASTNRGHEQYF TGTGCCAGCACCAACAGGGGTCACGAGCAGTACTTC
TRBJ2-5 14 . . TRBV6-6 CASSYSNREETQYF TGTGCCAGCAGTTACTCGAACAGGGAAGAGACCCAGTACTTC
TRBJ2-7 15 . . TRBV19 CASRPSPGTSYEQYF TGTGCCAGTAGACCGAGTCCAGGTACTTCCTACGAGCAGTACTTC
TRBJ2-7 13 . TRBD2 TRBV7-7 CASSPSGSYEQYF TGTGCTAGCAGCCCTAGCGGGTCCTACGAGCAGTACTTC
TRBJ2-7 16 few . TRBV14 CASSQLRGPYTYEQYF TGTGCCAGCAGCCAGTTGCGGGGGCCATATACCTACGAGCAGTACTTC
TRBJ2-1 15 . TRBD1 TRBV4-3 CASSKGQGVYNEQFF TGCGCCAGCAGCAAGGGACAGGGGGTCTACAATGAGCAGTTCTTC
TRBJ2-2 15 . . TRBV5-1 CASSLAFTDTGELFF TGCGCCAGCAGCTTGGCCTTTACAGACACCGGGGAGCTGTTTTTT
TRBJ1-1 18 . TRBD1 TRBV4-1 CASSQGFMGQGAGTEAFF TGCGCCAGCAGCCAAGGCTTTATGGGACAGGGGGCGGGTACTGAAGCTTTCTTT
TRBJ1-1 14 . . TRBV14 CASSQVGHLSEAFF TGTGCCAGCAGTCAGGTGGGACATTTATCTGAAGCTTTCTTT
TRBJ2-1 15 . . TRBV2 CASSELDSSFNEQFF TGTGCCAGCAGTGAATTGGACAGTTCGTTCAATGAGCAGTTCTTC
TRBJ2-1 15 . . TRBV7-3 CASSFEGSSYNEQFF TGTGCCAGCAGCTTCGAGGGCAGCTCCTACAATGAGCAGTTCTTC
TRBJ2-5 15 . . TRBV4-1 CASSQDWAGQETQYF TGCGCCAGCAGCCAAGACTGGGCAGGTCAAGAGACCCAGTACTTC
TRBJ1-2 12 . TRBD1 TRBV30 CAWNRGRKGYTF TGTGCCTGGAACAGGGGGCGGAAGGGCTACACCTTC
TRBJ1-4 15 once TRBD1 TRBV24-1 CATSDSDRGREKLFF TGTGCCACCAGTGACTCTGACAGGGGAAGGGAAAAACTGTTTTTT
TRBJ2-2 17 . . TRBV4-3 CASSHSRGGGNTGELFF TGCGCCAGCAGCCATAGCAGAGGGGGTGGGAACACCGGGGAGCTGTTTTTT
TRBJ1-2 16 few . TRBV4-1 CASSQRSDSYIYGYTF TGCGCCAGCAGCCAAAGATCGGACAGTTACATCTATGGCTACACCTTC
TRBJ2-6 16 . . TRBV19 CASSMAGSSGANVLTF TGTGCCAGTAGTATGGCGGGGAGCTCTGGGGCCAACGTCCTGACTTTC
TRBJ1-1 15 . . TRBV7-3 CASSLVGGSNTEAFF TGTGCCAGCAGCCTTGTCGGGGGTTCGAACACTGAAGCTTTCTTT
TRBJ1-2 16 . . TRBV18 CASSPSPVSGAYGYTF TGTGCCAGCTCGCCCTCCCCCGTATCAGGGGCCTATGGCTACACCTTC
TRBJ2-3 15 . TRBD2 TRBV2 CASSVTAGGTDTQYF TGTGCCAGCAGTGTAACAGCGGGGGGCACAGATACGCAGTATTTT
TRBJ1-1 13 . . TRBV5-1 CASSFGKGTEAFF TGCGCCAGCAGCTTCGGGAAAGGGACTGAAGCTTTCTTT
TRBJ1-2 16 . TRBD1 TRBV27 CASSLTWTGSNYGYTF TGTGCCAGCAGCCTCACCTGGACAGGGAGCAACTATGGCTACACCTTC
TRBJ1-1 13 . . TRBV30 CAWSALGGTEAFF TGTGCCTGGAGTGCTTTAGGGGGCACTGAAGCTTTCTTT
TRBJ1-6 15 . TRBD1 TRBV28 CASSSGQGNNSPLHF TGTGCCAGCAGCTCGGGACAGGGTAATAATTCACCCCTCCACTTT
TRBJ1-5 15 few TRBD1 TRBV6-5 CASSYSRQGAQPQHF TGTGCCAGCAGTTACTCAAGACAGGGGGCCCAGCCCCAGCATTTT
TRBJ2-1 16 . TRBD2 TRBV18 CASSPPASGGDNEQFF TGTGCCAGCTCACCACCGGCTAGCGGGGGGGACAATGAGCAGTTCTTC
TRBJ2-3 14 . . TRBV5-1 CASSLGRGTDTQYF TGCGCCAGCAGCTTGGGCAGGGGAACAGATACGCAGTATTTT
TRBJ2-7 11 . . TRBV20-1 CSARSTGEQYF TGCAGTGCTAGAAGCACGGGCGAGCAGTACTTC
TRBJ1-6 17 . TRBD1 TRBV3-1/TRBV3-2 CASSQEIGRGKNSPLHF TGTGCCAGCAGCCAAGAGATCGGCAGGGGGAAAAATTCACCCCTCCACTTT
TRBJ2-3 17 . TRBD2 TRBV19 CASSHGLAGRSTDTQYF TGTGCCAGTAGTCACGGACTAGCGGGGAGGAGCACAGATACGCAGTATTTT
TRBJ2-5 15 . . TRBV7-9 CASRPAWRNQETQYF TGTGCCAGCAGACCTGCGTGGCGGAACCAAGAGACCCAGTACTTC
TRBJ2-1 19 once TRBD2 TRBV7-7 CASRPPGLAGANSYNEQFF TGTGCTAGCAGACCTCCGGGACTAGCGGGGGCCAACTCCTACAATGAGCAGTTCTTC
TRBJ1-2 12 . . TRBV29-1 CSVGGGFYGYTF TGCAGCGTTGGAGGAGGGTTCTATGGCTACACCTTC
TRBJ1-2 16 . TRBD1 TRBV18 CASSPTGGSGGYGYTF TGTGCCAGCTCACCAACAGGGGGCTCCGGCGGCTATGGCTACACCTTC
TRBJ1-6 13 few . TRBV6-1 CASSENRDSPLHF TGTGCCAGCAGTGAGAACAGGGATTCACCCCTCCACTTT
TRBJ1-3 18 once . TRBV19 CASSISGFSSSSGNTIYF TGTGCCAGTAGTATATCAGGATTCTCGAGCAGCTCTGGAAACACCATATATTTT
TRBJ2-6 16 . TRBD2 TRBV9 CASSVQGGPGANVLTF TGTGCCAGCAGCGTTCAGGGAGGGCCTGGGGCCAACGTCCTGACTTTC
TRBJ1-6 14 . . TRBV27 CASSFGQGNSPLHF TGTGCCAGCAGTTTCGGGCAGGGGAATTCACCCCTCCACTTT
TRBJ1-5 14 . . TRBV4-1 CASSQGGQSQPQHF TGCGCCAGCAGCCAAGGGGGACAAAGTCAGCCCCAGCATTTT
TRBJ2-7 13 . . TRBV28 CASTPGQAYEQYF TGTGCCAGCACACCCGGCCAGGCCTACGAGCAGTACTTC
TRBJ1-6 16 . . TRBV10-2 CASSEPTVAGVSPLHF TGCGCCAGCAGTGAGCCGACAGTTGCCGGCGTTTCACCCCTCCACTTT
TRBJ2-7 16 . TRBD1 TRBV7-8 CASSLEVLAGGYEQYF TGTGCCAGCAGCTTAGAGGTTTTGGCAGGGGGCTACGAGCAGTACTTC
TRBJ2-3 16 . . TRBV5-4 CASSLGGGGGTDTQYF TGTGCCAGCAGCTTAGGAGGCGGGGGCGGCACAGATACGCAGTATTTT
TRBJ2-2 16 . . TRBV4-3 CASSQGLGVNTGELFF TGCGCCAGCAGCCAAGGACTAGGGGTGAACACCGGGGAGCTGTTTTTT
TRBJ1-1 13 . . TRBV15 CATRPGMGTEAFF TGTGCCACCAGGCCAGGGATGGGCACTGAAGCTTTCTTT
TRBJ1-2 13 . . TRBV6-6 CASSWWTDYGYTF TGTGCCAGCAGTTGGTGGACAGACTATGGCTACACCTTC
TRBJ1-1 13 many . TRBV7-9 CASSLNRNTEAFF TGTGCCAGCAGCTTGAACAGGAACACTGAAGCTTTCTTT
TRBJ1-6 15 . . TRBV30 CGAVLISSYNSPLHF TGTGGAGCCGTTCTCATAAGCTCCTATAATTCACCCCTCCACTTT
TRBJ2-7 14 . . TRBV5-1 CASSLAGGSREQYF TGCGCCAGCAGCTTGGCAGGCGGGTCGAGGGAGCAGTACTTC
TRBJ1-5 15 . . TRBV3-1/TRBV3-2 CASSQDLGANQPQHF TGTGCCAGCAGCCAAGATCTGGGGGCAAATCAGCCCCAGCATTTT
TRBJ2-3 16 . . TRBV7-3 CASSLVRATSTDTQYF TGTGCCAGCAGCTTGGTGAGGGCCACTAGCACAGATACGCAGTATTTT
TRBJ1-2 17 once TRBD1 TRBV3-1/TRBV3-2 CASSQDLGTGRNYGYTF TGTGCCAGCAGCCAAGATCTTGGGACAGGGCGCAACTATGGCTACACCTTC
TRBJ2-2 15 once . TRBV6-1 CASSEIPSGTGELFF TGTGCCAGCAGTGAAATTCCCTCCGGCACCGGGGAGCTGTTTTTT
TRBJ1-1 14 once . TRBV6-5 CASSADTMNTEAFF TGTGCCAGCAGCGCTGACACCATGAACACTGAAGCTTTCTTT